Included here is one TCR beta chain sequence, with context. Sequencing used immunoSEQ multiplex PCR; TCRdb keeps in-frame clones, though not all of them. Of approximately 160,000 clones in the sample, less than 90% are singletons; the top ten hold 5.5% to 8.5%. This specimen comes from a study of blood T cell repertoires in COVID-19. Sample: PBMCs or T cells enriched from blood (not recorded which). This TCR derives from a woman aged 45-59 years who had recovered from COVID-19.

CDR3 DNA sequence: TGTGCCAGCAGCTGGCAACCAACGAGGACAGTGGACACTGAAGCTTTCTTT. Translation gives CASSWQPTRTVDTEAFF. The rearrangement links TRBV7-8 to TRBJ1-1, with D tentatively TRBD1 (6 bases). Germline V gene sequence: CDR1 SGHVS, CDR2 FQNEAQ. This CDR3 spans 17 amino acids. V was cut by 4 bases and J by 3 bases, with 21 bases left in between.